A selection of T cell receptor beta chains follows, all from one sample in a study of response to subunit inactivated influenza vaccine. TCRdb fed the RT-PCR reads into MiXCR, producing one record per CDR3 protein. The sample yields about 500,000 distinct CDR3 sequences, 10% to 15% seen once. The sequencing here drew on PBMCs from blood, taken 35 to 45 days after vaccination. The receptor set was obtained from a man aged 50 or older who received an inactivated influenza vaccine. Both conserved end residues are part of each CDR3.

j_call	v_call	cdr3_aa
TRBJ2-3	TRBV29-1	CSVGLAVTGTQYF
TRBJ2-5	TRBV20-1	CSARESQETQYF
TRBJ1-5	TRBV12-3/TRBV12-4	CASSLLSGGPQPQHF
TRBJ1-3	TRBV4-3	CASSPDRSVGNTIYF
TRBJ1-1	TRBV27	CASSTEDSLNTEAFF
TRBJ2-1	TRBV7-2	CAAGAGGYNEQFF
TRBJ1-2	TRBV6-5	CASSFLGLGGYTF
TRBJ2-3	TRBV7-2	CASSQGEAGTQYF
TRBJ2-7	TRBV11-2	CASSPVARPYEQYF
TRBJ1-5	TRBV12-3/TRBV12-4	CASSFLGQFNQPQHF
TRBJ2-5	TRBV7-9	CASSLRVSDEETQYF
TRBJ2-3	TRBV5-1	CASSSGQGAADTQYF
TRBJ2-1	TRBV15	CATSRGNRVGNEQFF
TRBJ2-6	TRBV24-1	CATSGVGTGANVLTF
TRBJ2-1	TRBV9	CASSVDGVIYNERFF
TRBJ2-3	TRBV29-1	CSAGSNVADTQYF
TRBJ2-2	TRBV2	CASSESLGVGELFF
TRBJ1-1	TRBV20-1	CSARPNTEAFF
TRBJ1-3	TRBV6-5	CASSFGGSGNTIYF
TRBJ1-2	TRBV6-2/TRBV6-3	CASSSRRTGYGYTF
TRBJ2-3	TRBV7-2	CASSLSKDTQYF
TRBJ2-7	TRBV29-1	CSVGGLSGNSYEQYF
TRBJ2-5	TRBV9	CASSSTGTSGLETQYF
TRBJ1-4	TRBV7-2	CASSLASAGTNEKLFF
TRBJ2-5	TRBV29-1	CSVITSGETQYF
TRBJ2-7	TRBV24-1	CATSDGRTSGRANEQYF
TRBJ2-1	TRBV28	CASSTGTSGRREQFF
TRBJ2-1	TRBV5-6	CASSLQYNEQFF
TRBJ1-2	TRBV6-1	CASRPRDRAFGYTF
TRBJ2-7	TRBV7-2	CASSLVAGEVSEQYF
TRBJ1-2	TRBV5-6	CASSSSPQGHTF
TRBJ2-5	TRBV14	CASSQGRPAQETQYF
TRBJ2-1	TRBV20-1	CSARDRGGHNEQFF
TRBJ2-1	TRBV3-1	CASSQRENEQFF
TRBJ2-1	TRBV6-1	CASRKTRLYNEQFF
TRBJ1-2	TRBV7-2	CASSPDRGSTNYGYTF
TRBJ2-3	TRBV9	CASSSGRITDTQYF
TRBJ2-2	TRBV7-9	CASSLFTRLNTGELFF
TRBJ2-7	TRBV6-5	CASSYSEGHTYEQYF
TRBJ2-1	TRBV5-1	CASSGQGTSGSLNEQFF
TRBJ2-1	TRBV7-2	CASSGLAGGNNEQFF
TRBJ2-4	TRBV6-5	CASSYVWTGEAKNIQYF
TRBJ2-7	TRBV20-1	CSAVKQVPTYEQYF
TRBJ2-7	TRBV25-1	CASSESGRVAEQYF
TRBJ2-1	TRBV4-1	CASSLLMVWLAGENEQFF
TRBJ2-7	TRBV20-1	CSARDPLQSYEQYF
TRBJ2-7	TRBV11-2	CASSFGQGGGEQYF
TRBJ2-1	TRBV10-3	CAISEGVGAYNEQFF
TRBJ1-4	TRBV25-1	CASSEPAAYNEKLFF
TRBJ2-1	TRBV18	CATSPGRGLHNEQFF
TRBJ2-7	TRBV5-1	CASSRDGNYEQYF
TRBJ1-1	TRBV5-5	CASSFLRRESGEAFF
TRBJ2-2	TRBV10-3	CAISDLRGARITGELFF
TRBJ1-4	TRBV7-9	CASSPGGGGPEKLFF
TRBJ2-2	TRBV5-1	CASSGSGGARTGELFF